This TCR beta chain was identified during a study of monozygotic twins with cystic fibrosis. Study findings and constraints: Monozygotic CF twin pairs shared significantly more nucleotide-identical clonotypes than unrelated CF individuals did.

The method was immunoSEQ multiplex PCR; TCRdb's version includes in-frame clones alone and lacks a portion of them. The data show over 15,000 clones, almost 97% seen once. As to this clone: Its specificity is unknown. Relative to the germline gene, one junction end is altered; a read error may explain this.

This CDR3 has 13 residues. CDR1 is ENHRY and CDR2 is SYGVKD in the germline V gene. The sequence came from a girl aged 2 to 10 with cystic fibrosis. This chain links TRBV10-3 with TRBJ2-1, with 13 bases fitting TRBD2. Material: blood. CDR3: CAISGTSGGELFF. The CDR3, as DNA: TGTGCCATCAGTGGAACTAGCGGGGGGGAGCTGTTCTTC.